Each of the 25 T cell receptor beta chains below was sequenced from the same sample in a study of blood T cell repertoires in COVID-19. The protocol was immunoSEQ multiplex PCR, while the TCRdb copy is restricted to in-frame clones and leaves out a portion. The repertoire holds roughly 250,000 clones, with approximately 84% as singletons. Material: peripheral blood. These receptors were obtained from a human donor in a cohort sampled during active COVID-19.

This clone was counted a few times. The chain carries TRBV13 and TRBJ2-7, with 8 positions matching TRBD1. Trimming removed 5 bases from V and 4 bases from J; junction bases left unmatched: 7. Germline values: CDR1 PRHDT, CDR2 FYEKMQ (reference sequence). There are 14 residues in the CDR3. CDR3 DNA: TGTGCCAGCAGCACAGGACAGGGAAGGTACGAGCAGTACTTC. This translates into CASSTGQGRYEQYF.

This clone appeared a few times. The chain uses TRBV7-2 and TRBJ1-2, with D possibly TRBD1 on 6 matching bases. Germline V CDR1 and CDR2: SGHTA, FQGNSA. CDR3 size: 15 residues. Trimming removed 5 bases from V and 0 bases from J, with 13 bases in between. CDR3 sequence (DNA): TGTGCCAGCAGCCCCGGACAGCTTGCTAACTATGGCTACACCTTC. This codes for CASSPGQLANYGYTF. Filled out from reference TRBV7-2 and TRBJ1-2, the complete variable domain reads GAGVSQSPSNKVTEKGKDVELRCDPISGHTALYWYRQSLGQGLEFLIYFQGNSAPDKSGLPSDRFSAERTGGSVSTLTIQRTQQEDSAVYLCASSPGQLANYGYTFGSGTRLTVV.

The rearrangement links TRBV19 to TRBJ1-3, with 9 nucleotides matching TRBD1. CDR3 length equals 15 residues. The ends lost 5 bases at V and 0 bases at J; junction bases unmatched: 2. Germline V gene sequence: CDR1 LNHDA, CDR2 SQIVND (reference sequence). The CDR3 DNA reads TGTGCCAGTAGTCCGGGACAGGGCTCTGGAAACACCATATATTTT. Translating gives CASSPGQGSGNTIYF.

This CDR3 is CASQQGNYGYTF. In DNA form, the CDR3 reads TGTGCCAGCCAACAGGGGAACTATGGCTACACCTTC. The V call is TRBV2, the J call TRBJ1-2; 7 bases fit TRBD1. The CDR3 runs to 12 residues. Germline assignment: CDR1 SNHLY and CDR2 FYNNEI. Losses at the gene ends were 8 bases for V and 2 bases for J; bases not matched to a gene: 2.

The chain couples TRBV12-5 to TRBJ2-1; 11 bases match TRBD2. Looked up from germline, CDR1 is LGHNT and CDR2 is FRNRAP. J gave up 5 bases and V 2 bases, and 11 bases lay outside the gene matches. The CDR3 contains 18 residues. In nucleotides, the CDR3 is TGTGCTAGTGGTTTGACTTTAGCGGGGGGGCGTTTGAACAATGAGCAGTTCTTC. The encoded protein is CASGLTLAGGRLNNEQFF.

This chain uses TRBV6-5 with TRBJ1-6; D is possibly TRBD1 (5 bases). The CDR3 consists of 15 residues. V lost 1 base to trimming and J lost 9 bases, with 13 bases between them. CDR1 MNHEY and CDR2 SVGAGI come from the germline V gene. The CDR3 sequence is CASSYFQGSTSPLHF. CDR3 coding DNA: TGTGCCAGCAGTTACTTCCAGGGCTCCACTTCACCCCTCCACTTT.

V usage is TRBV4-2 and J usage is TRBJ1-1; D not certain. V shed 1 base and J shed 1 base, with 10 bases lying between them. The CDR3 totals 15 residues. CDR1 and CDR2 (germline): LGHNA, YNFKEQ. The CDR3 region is CASSQAKQSNTEAFF. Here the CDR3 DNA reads TGTGCCAGCAGCCAAGCGAAACAGTCGAACACTGAAGCTTTCTTT.

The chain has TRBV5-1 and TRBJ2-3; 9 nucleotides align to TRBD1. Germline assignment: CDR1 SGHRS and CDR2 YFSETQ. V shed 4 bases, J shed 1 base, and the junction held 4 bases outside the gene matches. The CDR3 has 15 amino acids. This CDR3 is CASSKGQGRTDTQYF. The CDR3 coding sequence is TGCGCCAGCAGCAAAGGACAGGGGCGCACAGATACGCAGTATTTT.

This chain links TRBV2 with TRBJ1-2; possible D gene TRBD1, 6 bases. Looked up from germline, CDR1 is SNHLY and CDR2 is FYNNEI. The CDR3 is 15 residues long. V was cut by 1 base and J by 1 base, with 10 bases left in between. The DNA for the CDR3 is TGTGCCAGCAGTGAAGGGGGACAACTTAACTATGGCTACACCTTC. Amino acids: CASSEGGQLNYGYTF.

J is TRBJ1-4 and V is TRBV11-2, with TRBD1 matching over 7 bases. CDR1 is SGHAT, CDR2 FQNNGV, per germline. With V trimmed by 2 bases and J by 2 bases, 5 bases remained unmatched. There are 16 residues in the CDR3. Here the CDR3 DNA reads TGTGCCAGCAGCTTATTGAGGGGGCGGACTAATGAAAAACTGTTTTTT. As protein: CASSLLRGRTNEKLFF. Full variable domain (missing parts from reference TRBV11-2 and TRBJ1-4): EAGVAQSPRYKIIEKRQSVAFWCNPISGHATLYWYQQILGQGPKLLIQFQNNGVVDDSQLPKDRFSAERLKGVDSTLKIQPAKLEDSAVYLCASSLLRGRTNEKLFFGSGTQLSVL.

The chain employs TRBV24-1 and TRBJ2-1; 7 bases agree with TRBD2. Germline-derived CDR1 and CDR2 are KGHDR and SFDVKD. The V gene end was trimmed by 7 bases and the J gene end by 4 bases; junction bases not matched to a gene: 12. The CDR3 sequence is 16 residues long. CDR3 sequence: CATSASRGLGYNEQFF. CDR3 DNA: TGTGCCACCAGCGCATCGCGGGGGTTAGGATACAATGAGCAGTTCTTC.

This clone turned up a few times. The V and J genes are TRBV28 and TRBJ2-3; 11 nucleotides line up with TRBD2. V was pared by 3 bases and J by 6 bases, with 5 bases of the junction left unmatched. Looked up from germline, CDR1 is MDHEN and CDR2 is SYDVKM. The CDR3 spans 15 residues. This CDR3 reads CASSFPTSGVDTQYF. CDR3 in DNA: TGTGCCAGCAGTTTCCCGACTAGCGGGGTTGATACGCAGTATTTT.

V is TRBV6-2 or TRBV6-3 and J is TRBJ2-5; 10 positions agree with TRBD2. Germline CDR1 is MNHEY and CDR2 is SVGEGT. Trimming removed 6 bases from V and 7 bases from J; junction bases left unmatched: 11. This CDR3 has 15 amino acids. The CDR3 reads CASSGLAAIRGTQYF. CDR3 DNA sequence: TGTGCCAGCAGCGGACTAGCGGCAATAAGAGGGACCCAGTACTTC.

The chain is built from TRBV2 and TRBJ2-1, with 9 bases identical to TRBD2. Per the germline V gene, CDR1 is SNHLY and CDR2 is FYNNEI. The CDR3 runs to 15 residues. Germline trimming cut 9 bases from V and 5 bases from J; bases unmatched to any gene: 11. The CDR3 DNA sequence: TGTGCCAGGGGGGCTAGCGGGGTTCTCGACAATGAGCAGTTCTTC. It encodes CARGASGVLDNEQFF.

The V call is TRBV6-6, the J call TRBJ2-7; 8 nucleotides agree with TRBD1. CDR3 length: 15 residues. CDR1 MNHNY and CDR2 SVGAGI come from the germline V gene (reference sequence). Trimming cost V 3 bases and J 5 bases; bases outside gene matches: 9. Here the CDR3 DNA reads TGTGCCAGCAGTTATATCCTCAGGGGGCTCCACGAGCAGTACTTC. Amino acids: CASSYILRGLHEQYF.

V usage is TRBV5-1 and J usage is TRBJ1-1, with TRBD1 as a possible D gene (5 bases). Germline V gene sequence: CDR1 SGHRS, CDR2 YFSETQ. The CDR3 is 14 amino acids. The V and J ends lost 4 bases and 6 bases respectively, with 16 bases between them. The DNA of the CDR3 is TGCGCCAGCAGCAGAGAGGCAGGGCTGGCTGAAGCTTTCTTT. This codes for CASSREAGLAEAFF. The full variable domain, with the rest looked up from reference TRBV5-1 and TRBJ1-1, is KAGVTQTPRYLIKTRGQQVTLSCSPISGHRSVSWYQQTPGQGLQFLFEYFSETQRNKGNFPGRFSGRQFSNSRSEMNVSTLELGDSALYLCASSREAGLAEAFFGQGTRLTVV.

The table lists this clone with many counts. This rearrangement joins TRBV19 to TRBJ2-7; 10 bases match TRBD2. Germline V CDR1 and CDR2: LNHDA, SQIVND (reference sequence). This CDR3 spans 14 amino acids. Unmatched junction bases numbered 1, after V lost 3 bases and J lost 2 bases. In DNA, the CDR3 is TGTGCCAGTAGTATCCTAGCGGGGGCCTACGAGCAGTACTTC. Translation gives CASSILAGAYEQYF.

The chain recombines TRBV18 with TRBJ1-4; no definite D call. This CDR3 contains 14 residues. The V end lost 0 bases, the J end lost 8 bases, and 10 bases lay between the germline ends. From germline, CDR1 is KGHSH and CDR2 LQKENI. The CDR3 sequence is CASSPPLEGEKLFF. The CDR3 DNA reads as TGTGCCAGCTCACCACCATTGGAGGGAGAAAAACTGTTTTTT. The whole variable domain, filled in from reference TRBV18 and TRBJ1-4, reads NAGVMQNPRHLVRRRGQEARLRCSPMKGHSHVYWYRQLPEEGLKFMVYLQKENIIDESGMPKERFSAEFPKEGPSILRIQQVVRGDSAAYFCASSPPLEGEKLFFGSGTQLSVL.

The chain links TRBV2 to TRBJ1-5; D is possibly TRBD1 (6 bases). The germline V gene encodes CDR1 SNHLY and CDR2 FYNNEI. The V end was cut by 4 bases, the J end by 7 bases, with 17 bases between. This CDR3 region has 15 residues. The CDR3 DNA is TGTGCCAGCAGTGGCCGGACAGAGGGGAGCCAGCCCCAGCATTTT. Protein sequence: CASSGRTEGSQPQHF. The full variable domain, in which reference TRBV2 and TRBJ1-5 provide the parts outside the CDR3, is EPEVTQTPSHQVTQMGQEVILRCVPISNHLYFYWYRQILGQKVEFLVSFYNNEISEKSEIFDDQFSVERPDGSNFTLKIRSTKLEDSAMYFCASSGRTEGSQPQHFGDGTRLSIL.

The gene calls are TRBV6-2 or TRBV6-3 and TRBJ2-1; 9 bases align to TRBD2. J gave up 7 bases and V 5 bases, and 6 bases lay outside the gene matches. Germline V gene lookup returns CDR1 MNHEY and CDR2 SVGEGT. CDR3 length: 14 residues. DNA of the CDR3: TGTGCCAGCAGTAGCGGGGGGAGGGTGAATGAGCAGTTCTTC. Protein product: CASSSGGRVNEQFF.

CDR3 in DNA: TGCGCCAGCAGCCAAGATGGGACATCTGCCTCACCCCTCCACTTT. The encoded protein is CASSQDGTSASPLHF. The rearrangement joins TRBV4-3 to TRBJ1-6; D may be TRBD1 (6 bases). Germline values: CDR1 LGHNA, CDR2 YSLEER. This CDR3 contains 15 residues. Trimming pared 0 bases from V and 10 bases from J, leaving 13 bases between.

The CDR3 DNA is TGTGCCAGTAGTATAAGAGGGGACAGTCGGAATGAGCAGTTCTTC. Translation: CASSIRGDSRNEQFF. The chain joins TRBV19 to TRBJ2-1; 7 nucleotides align to TRBD1. Germline CDR1 reads LNHDA; CDR2 reads SQIVND (reference sequence). The V segment lost 2 bases and the J segment 7 bases; nucleotides outside the gene matches: 8. There are 15 residues in the CDR3.

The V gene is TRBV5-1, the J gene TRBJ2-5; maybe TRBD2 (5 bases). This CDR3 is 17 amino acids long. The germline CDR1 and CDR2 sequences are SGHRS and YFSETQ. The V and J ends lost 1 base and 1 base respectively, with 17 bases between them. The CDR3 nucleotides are TGCGCCAGCAGCTTGCTCGGGGATCCATTCGCCCAAGAGACCCAGTACTTC. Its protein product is CASSLLGDPFAQETQYF.

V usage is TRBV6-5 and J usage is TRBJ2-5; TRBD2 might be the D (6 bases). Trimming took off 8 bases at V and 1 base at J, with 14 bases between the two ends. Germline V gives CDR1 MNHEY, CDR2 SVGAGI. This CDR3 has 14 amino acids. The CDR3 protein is CASGSGRIQETQYF. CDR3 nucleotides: TGTGCCAGCGGGTCGGGGAGGATCCAAGAGACCCAGTACTTC.

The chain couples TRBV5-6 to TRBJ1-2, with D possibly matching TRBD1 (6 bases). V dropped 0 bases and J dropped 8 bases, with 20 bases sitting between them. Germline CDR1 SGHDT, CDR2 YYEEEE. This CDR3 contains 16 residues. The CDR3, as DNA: TGTGCCAGCAGCTTGGGGACAGAGTATATCGAGGAGGGCTACACCTTC. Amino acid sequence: CASSLGTEYIEEGYTF. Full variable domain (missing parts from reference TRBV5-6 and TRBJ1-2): DAGVTQSPTHLIKTRGQQVTLRCSPKSGHDTVSWYQQALGQGPQFIFQYYEEEERQRGNFPDRFSGHQFPNYSSELNVNALLLGDSALYLCASSLGTEYIEEGYTFGSGTRLTVV.